Only a few counts were recorded for the clone carrying this TCR beta chain. Antigen: not known. This record comes from a study of post-analysis software for immune sequencing data. Findings and limits, study-wide: For normalized Chao1 diversity, multiple sclerosis patients scored significantly lower than controls did. In patients, TRBV5-6, TRBV5-1 and TRBV20-1 belonged to five TRBV segments found more frequently than in controls. With F measure, samples from one preparation batch clustered together strongly.

The TCR beta cDNA libraries carried unique molecular identifiers. Researchers reported 400,000 to 600,000 cDNA molecules coming from around 1 to 9.1 million T cells. TCRdb independently ran MiXCR on the PCR reads; one entry per CDR3 protein. This sample yields 450,000 or so distinct CDR3 sequences, of which 45% are seen a single time; 9.5% to 13% belongs to the top ten. The CDR3 totals 17 residues. Trimming left V 6 bases short and J 0 bases short, with 16 bases between. The germline V gene has CDR1 SGHRS and CDR2 YFSETQ. V usage is TRBV5-1 and J usage is TRBJ2-6; TRBD2 might be the D (5 bases). This receptor was taken from a girl between 10 and 17 years old with multiple sclerosis. Source material: blood. As DNA, the CDR3 is TGCGCCAGCAAGCGGCTTGGCGCAAGCTCTGGGGCCAACGTCCTGACTTTC. Its protein product is CASKRLGASSGANVLTF.